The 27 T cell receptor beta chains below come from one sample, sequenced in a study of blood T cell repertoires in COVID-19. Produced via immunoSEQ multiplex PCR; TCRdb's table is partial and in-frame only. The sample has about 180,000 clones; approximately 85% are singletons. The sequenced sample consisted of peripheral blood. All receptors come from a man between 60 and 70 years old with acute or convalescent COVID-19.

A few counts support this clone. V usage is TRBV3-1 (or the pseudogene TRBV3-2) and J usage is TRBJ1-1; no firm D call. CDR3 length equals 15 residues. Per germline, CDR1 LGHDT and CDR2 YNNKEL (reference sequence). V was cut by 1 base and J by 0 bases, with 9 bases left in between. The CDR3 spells CASSQGWQMNTEAFF. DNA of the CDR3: TGTGCCAGCAGCCAAGGATGGCAGATGAACACTGAAGCTTTCTTT.

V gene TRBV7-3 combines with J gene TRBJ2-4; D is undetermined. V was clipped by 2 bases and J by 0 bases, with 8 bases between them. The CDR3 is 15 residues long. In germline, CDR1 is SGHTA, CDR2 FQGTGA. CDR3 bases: TGTGCCAGCAGCTTACAGACAATAGCCAAAAACATTCAGTACTTC. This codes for CASSLQTIAKNIQYF.

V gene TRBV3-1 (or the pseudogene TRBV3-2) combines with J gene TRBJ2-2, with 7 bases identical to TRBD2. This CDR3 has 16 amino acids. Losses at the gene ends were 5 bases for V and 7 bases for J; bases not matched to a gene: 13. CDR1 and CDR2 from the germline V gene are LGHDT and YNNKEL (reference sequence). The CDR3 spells CASSEHGLGVDGELFF. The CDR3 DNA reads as TGTGCCAGCAGCGAACACGGACTAGGGGTAGACGGGGAGCTGTTTTTT.

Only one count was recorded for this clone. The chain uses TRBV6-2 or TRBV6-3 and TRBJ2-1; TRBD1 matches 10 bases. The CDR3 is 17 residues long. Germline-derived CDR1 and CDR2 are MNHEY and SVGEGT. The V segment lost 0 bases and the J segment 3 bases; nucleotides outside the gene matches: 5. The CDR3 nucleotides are TGTGCCAGCAGTTACTCCCGGACAGGGGGACTCTACAATGAGCAGTTCTTC. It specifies CASSYSRTGGLYNEQFF.

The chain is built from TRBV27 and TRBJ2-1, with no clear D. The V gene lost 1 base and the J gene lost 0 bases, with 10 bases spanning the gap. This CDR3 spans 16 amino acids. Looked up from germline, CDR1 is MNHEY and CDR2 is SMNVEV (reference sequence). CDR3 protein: CASSLWQPSSYNEQFF. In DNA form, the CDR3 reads TGTGCCAGCAGTTTATGGCAGCCTAGCTCCTACAATGAGCAGTTCTTC.

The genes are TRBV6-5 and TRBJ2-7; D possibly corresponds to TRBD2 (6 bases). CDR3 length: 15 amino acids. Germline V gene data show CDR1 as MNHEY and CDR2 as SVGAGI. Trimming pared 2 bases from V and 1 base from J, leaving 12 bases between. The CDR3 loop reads CASSYGASVSYEQYF. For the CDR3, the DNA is TGTGCCAGCAGTTACGGGGCTAGCGTATCCTACGAGCAGTACTTC.

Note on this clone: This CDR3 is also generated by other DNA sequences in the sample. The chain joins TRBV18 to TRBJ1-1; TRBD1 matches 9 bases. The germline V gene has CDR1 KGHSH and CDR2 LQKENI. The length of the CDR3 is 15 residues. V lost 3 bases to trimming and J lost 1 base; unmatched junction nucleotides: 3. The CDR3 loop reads CASSPATGGNTEAFF. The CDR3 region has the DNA TGTGCCAGCTCACCCGCGACAGGGGGGAACACTGAAGCTTTCTTT.

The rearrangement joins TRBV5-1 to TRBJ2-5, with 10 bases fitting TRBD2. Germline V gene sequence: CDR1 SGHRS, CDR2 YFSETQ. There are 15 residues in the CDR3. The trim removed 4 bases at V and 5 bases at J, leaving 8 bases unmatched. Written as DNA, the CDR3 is TGCGCCAGCAGCCGGAGCGGGAGGGCCGGGGAGACCCAGTACTTC. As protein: CASSRSGRAGETQYF.

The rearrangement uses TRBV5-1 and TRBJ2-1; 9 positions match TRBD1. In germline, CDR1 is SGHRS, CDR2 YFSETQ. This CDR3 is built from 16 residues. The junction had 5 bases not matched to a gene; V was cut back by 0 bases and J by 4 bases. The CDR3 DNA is TGCGCCAGCAGCTTGGGGTGGGACAGGGTTTACAATGAGCAGTTCTTC. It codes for CASSLGWDRVYNEQFF.

CDR3 protein: CASSQTGVGGYTF. CDR3 in DNA: TGTGCCAGCAGCCAGACAGGGGTCGGTGGCTACACCTTC. The chain is built from TRBV28 and TRBJ1-2; 8 bases line up with TRBD1. The CDR3 runs 13 residues. Unmatched junction bases numbered 7, after V lost 6 bases and J lost 7 bases. Germline V gene sequence: CDR1 MDHEN, CDR2 SYDVKM.

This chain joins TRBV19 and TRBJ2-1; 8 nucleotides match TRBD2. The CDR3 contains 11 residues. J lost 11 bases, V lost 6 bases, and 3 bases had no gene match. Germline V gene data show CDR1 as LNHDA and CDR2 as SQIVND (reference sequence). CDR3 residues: CASRGTRKQFF. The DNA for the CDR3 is TGTGCCAGTAGGGGGACTAGAAAGCAGTTCTTC.

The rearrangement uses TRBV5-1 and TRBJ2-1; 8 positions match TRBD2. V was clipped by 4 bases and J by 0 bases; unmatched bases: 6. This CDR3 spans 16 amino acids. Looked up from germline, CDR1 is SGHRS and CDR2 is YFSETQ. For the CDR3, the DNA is TGCGCCAGCAGCGCCGAAGCGGGAGCCTCCTACAATGAGCAGTTCTTC. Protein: CASSAEAGASYNEQFF.

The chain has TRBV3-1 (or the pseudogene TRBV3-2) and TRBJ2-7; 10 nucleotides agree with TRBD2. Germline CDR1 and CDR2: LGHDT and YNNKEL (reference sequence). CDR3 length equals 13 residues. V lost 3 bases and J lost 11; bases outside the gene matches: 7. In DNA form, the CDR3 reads TGTGCCAGCAGCCAGGAAGGACTAGCGGCCGAGTACTTC. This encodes CASSQEGLAAEYF.

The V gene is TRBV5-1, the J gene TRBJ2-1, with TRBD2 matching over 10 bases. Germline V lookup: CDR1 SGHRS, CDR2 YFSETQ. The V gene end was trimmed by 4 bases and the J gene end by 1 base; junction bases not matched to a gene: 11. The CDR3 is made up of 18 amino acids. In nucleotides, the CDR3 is TGCGCCAGCAGCCTTATACCTAGCGGGAGCCCGTCCTACAATGAGCAGTTCTTC. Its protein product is CASSLIPSGSPSYNEQFF. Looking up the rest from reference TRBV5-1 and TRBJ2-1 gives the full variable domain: KAGVTQTPRYLIKTRGQQVTLSCSPISGHRSVSWYQQTPGQGLQFLFEYFSETQRNKGNFPGRFSGRQFSNSRSEMNVSTLELGDSALYLCASSLIPSGSPSYNEQFFGPGTRLTVL.

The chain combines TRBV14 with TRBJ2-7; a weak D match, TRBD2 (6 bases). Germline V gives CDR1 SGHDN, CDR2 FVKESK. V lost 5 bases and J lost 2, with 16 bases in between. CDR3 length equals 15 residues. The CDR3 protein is CASSLGLGGPYEQYF. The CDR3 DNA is TGTGCCAGCAGCTTGGGACTTGGGGGTCCCTACGAGCAGTACTTC. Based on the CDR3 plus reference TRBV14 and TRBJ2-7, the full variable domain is EAGVTQFPSHSVIEKGQTVTLRCDPISGHDNLYWYRRVMGKEIKFLLHFVKESKQDESGMPNNRFLAERTGGTYSTLKVQPAELEDSGVYFCASSLGLGGPYEQYFGPGTRLTVT.

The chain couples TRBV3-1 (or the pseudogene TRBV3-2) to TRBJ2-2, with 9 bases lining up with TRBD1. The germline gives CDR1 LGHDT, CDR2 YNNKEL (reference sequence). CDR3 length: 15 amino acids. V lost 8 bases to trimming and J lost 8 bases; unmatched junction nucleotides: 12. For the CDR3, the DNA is TGTGCCAGCTACTCCGGGACAGGGAATACGGGGGAGCTGTTTTTT. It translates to CASYSGTGNTGELFF.

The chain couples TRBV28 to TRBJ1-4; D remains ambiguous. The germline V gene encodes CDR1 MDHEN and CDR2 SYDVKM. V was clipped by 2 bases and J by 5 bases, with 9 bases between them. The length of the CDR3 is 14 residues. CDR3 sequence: CASSLGQWNEKLFF. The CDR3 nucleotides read TGTGCCAGCAGTTTAGGTCAGTGGAATGAAAAACTGTTTTTT.

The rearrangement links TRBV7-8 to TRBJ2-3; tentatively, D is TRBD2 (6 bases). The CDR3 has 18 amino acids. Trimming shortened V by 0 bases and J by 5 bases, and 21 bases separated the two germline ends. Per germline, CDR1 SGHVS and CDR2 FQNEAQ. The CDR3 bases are TGTGCCAGCAGCTTAGCCGGCGGAGGGGCGGGCTTTGAAGATACGCAGTATTTT. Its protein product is CASSLAGGGAGFEDTQYF.

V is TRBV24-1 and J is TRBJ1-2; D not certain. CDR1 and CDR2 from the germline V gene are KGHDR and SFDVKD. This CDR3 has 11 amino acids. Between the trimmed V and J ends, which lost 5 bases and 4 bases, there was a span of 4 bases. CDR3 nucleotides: TGTGCCACCAGTGGAGTCTATGGCTACACCTTC. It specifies CATSGVYGYTF.

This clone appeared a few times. In nucleotides, the CDR3 is TGTGCCAGCAGCCAAGGACTAGCGCTCCAAGAGACCCAGTACTTC. Translating it yields CASSQGLALQETQYF. The chain couples TRBV14 to TRBJ2-5; TRBD2 matches at 8 bases. The trim removed 1 base at V and 1 base at J, leaving 2 bases unmatched. The V gene's germline CDR1 is SGHDN and CDR2 FVKESK. The CDR3 loop spans 15 amino acids.

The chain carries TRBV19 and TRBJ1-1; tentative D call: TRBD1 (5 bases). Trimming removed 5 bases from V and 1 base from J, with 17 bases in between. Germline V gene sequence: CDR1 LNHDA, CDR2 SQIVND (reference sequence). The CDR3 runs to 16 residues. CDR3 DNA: TGTGCCAGTAGTGCCCCCAGGGCCGGCGGGAACACTGAAGCTTTCTTT. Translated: CASSAPRAGGNTEAFF.

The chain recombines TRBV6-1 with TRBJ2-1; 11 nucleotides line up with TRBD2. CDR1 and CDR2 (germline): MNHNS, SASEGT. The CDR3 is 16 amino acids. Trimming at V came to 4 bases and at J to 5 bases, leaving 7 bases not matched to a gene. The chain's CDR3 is CASSASGTSGNNEQFF. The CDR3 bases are TGTGCCAGCAGTGCATCCGGGACTAGCGGAAACAATGAGCAGTTCTTC.

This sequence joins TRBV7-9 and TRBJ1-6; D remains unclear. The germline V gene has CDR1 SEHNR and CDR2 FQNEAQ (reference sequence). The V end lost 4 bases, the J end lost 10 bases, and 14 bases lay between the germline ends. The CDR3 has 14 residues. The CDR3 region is CASSSSGRESPLHF. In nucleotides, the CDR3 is TGTGCCAGCAGCTCTTCAGGTCGGGAGTCACCCCTCCACTTT.

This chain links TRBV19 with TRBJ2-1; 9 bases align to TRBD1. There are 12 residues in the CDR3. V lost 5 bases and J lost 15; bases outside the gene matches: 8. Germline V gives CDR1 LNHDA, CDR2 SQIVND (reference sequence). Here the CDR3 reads CASSPGQGALFF. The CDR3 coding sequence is TGTGCCAGTAGTCCGGGACAGGGTGCGTTGTTCTTC.

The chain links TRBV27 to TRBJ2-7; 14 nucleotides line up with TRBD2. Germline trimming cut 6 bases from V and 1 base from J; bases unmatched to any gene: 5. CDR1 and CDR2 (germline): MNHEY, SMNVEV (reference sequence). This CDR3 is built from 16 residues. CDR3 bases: TGTGCCAGCAGGGGACTAGCGGGAGTTGGGTCCTACGAGCAGTACTTC. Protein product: CASRGLAGVGSYEQYF.

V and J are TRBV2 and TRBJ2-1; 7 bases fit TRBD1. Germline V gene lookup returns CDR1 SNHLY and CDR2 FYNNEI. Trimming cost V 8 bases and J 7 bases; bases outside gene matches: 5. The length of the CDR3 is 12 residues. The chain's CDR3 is CASETGVNEQFF. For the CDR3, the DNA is TGTGCCAGCGAAACAGGGGTTAATGAGCAGTTCTTC.

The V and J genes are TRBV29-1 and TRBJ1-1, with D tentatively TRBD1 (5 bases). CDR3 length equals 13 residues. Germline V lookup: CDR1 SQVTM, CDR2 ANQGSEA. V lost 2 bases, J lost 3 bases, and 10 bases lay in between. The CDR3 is CSVERGSDTEAFF. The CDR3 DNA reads TGCAGCGTTGAAAGGGGCTCGGACACTGAAGCTTTCTTT. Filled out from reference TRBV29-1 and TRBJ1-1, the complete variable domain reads SAVISQKPSRDICQRGTSLTIQCQVDSQVTMMFWYRQQPGQSLTLIATANQGSEATYESGFVIDKFPISRPNLTFSTLTVSNMSPEDSSIYLCSVERGSDTEAFFGQGTRLTVV.